This is a list of T cell receptor beta chains from one sample in a study of blood T cell repertoires in COVID-19. Data came from immunoSEQ multiplex PCR; TCRdb stores just in-frame clones and leaves some out. This table holds roughly 310,000 clones, around nine tenths found once. Sequencing input: PBMCs or T cells enriched from blood (not recorded which). These receptors were taken from a man aged 55 to 70 who had recovered from COVID-19. CDR3s include the opening cysteine and the closing phenylalanine or tryptophan. A D gene is named only where the DNA matches it firmly. Clone size is not always given. Where it is, it says once, few, many or a class for expanded clones.

TRBV5-1	.	TRBD1	TRBJ2-5	CASSLTGTGGMETQYF	TGCGCCAGCAGCTTGACCGGGACAGGGGGAATGGAGACCCAGTACTTC
TRBV3-1/TRBV3-2	.	TRBD1	TRBJ1-2	CASSQDGDRGLYGYTF	TGTGCCAGCAGCCAAGATGGGGACAGGGGGCTTTATGGCTACACCTTC
TRBV10-1	once	.	TRBJ2-1	CASSEGVSSYNEQFF	TGCGCCAGCAGTGAAGGGGTTAGCTCCTACAATGAGCAGTTCTTC
TRBV3-1/TRBV3-2	.	.	TRBJ1-1	CASSHSGQNTEAFF	TGTGCCAGCAGCCACTCGGGACAGAACACTGAAGCTTTCTTT
TRBV4-1	.	.	TRBJ1-2	CASSQERGSYYGYTF	TGCGCCAGCAGCCAAGAAAGGGGGTCGTACTATGGCTACACCTTC
TRBV6-1	.	.	TRBJ1-4	CASSEDRLNEKLFF	TGTGCCAGCAGCGAAGACAGGCTAAATGAAAAACTGTTTTTT
TRBV18	.	.	TRBJ2-3	CASSPDRSANTQYF	TGTGCCAGCTCACCTGACCGGAGTGCAAATACGCAGTATTTT
TRBV7-9	few	.	TRBJ2-7	CASTSAGSNHEQYF	TGTGCCAGCACCTCCGCGGGGTCCAACCACGAGCAGTACTTC
TRBV24-1	once	TRBD1	TRBJ1-2	CATSDNGQGVWGYTF	TGTGCCACCAGTGACAATGGACAGGGGGTTTGGGGCTACACCTTC
TRBV4-3	.	TRBD2	TRBJ2-7	CASSQGRGAYEQYF	TGCGCCAGCAGCCAAGGACGGGGGGCCTACGAGCAGTACTTC
TRBV9	.	.	TRBJ1-6	CASSVGPSSYNSPLHF	TGTGCCAGCAGCGTAGGTCCTAGCTCCTATAATTCACCCCTCCACTTT
TRBV7-8	few	TRBD2	TRBJ2-7	CASSLWGSGSSRIYEQYF	TGTGCCAGCAGCTTATGGGGTAGCGGGAGCTCCAGGATCTACGAGCAGTACTTC
TRBV19	.	TRBD2	TRBJ2-1	CASRKGQGYSGGLYNEQFF	TGTGCCAGCCGCAAAGGGCAGGGGTATAGCGGGGGCTTATACAATGAGCAGTTCTTC
TRBV29-1	.	.	TRBJ1-1	CSVEKRRGGEAFF	TGCAGCGTTGAAAAGAGACGGGGGGGTGAAGCTTTCTTT
TRBV9	.	.	TRBJ2-5	CASSVYLGGGETQYF	TGTGCCAGCAGCGTTTATTTAGGGGGTGGAGAGACCCAGTACTTC
TRBV7-8	few	.	TRBJ1-3	CASSLQGRTLFNSGNTIYF	TGTGCCAGCAGCTTACAGGGCAGGACCCTCTTTAACTCTGGAAACACCATATATTTT
TRBV6-5	once	.	TRBJ1-6	CASSYSPSSYNSPLHF	TGTGCCAGCAGTTACTCTCCGAGCTCCTATAATTCACCCCTCCACTTT
TRBV4-2	.	.	TRBJ1-2	CASSHNRDGGYTF	TGTGCCAGCAGCCATAACAGGGATGGTGGCTACACCTTC
TRBV6-1	.	TRBD1	TRBJ2-5	CASSEMRDRGVETQYF	TGTGCCAGCAGTGAAATGCGGGACAGGGGCGTGGAGACCCAGTACTTC
TRBV6-5	.	TRBD1	TRBJ1-1	CASRPTGGGTEAFF	TGTGCCAGCAGGCCGACAGGGGGGGGCACTGAAGCTTTCTTT
TRBV18	.	.	TRBJ2-7	CASSPTGSIGDEQYF	TGTGCCAGCTCACCCACCGGATCTATCGGGGACGAGCAGTACTTC
TRBV3-1/TRBV3-2	.	.	TRBJ1-1	CASSQGGGTEAFF	TGTGCCAGCAGCCAGGGGGGAGGCACTGAAGCTTTCTTT
TRBV14	.	TRBD1	TRBJ1-2	CASSQRDRINYGYTF	TGTGCCAGCAGCCAGAGGGACAGGATTAACTATGGCTACACCTTC
TRBV7-9	.	TRBD2	TRBJ2-1	CASSSRTSGRGEQFF	TGTGCCAGCAGCTCCCGGACTAGCGGGAGGGGTGAGCAGTTCTTC
TRBV12-2	.	.	TRBJ1-2	CASLDGRYYGYTF	TGTGCAAGTCTCGATGGGAGATACTATGGCTACACCTTC
TRBV27	few	.	TRBJ2-7	CASSVSGGLLSYEQYF	TGTGCCAGCAGTGTGTCGGGGGGCCTTCTCTCCTACGAGCAGTACTTC
TRBV7-9	.	.	TRBJ2-1	CASSDGHPEQFF	TGTGCCAGCAGCGACGGACACCCTGAGCAGTTCTTC
TRBV5-1	.	TRBD2	TRBJ2-1	CASSWPMHQRGSYNEQFF	TGCGCCAGCAGCTGGCCTATGCACCAGCGGGGATCCTACAATGAGCAGTTCTTC
TRBV19	.	TRBD2	TRBJ2-1	CASSMGGSSYNEQFF	TGTGCCAGTAGTATGGGGGGGAGCTCCTACAATGAGCAGTTCTTC
TRBV30	.	.	TRBJ2-5	CAWSVGGTSQETQYF	TGTGCCTGGAGTGTAGGCGGGACTTCACAAGAGACCCAGTACTTC
TRBV7-9	.	TRBD1	TRBJ2-7	CASSFMDRTYEQYF	TGTGCCAGCAGCTTTATGGACAGGACCTACGAGCAGTACTTC